This entry lists 29 T cell receptor beta chains sequenced from one sample in a study of CXCR3-negative and CXCR3-positive naive CD8 T cells. TRB cDNA libraries were made by UMI-labeled 5' RACE. TCRdb reprocessed the 5' RACE reads, with one entry per CDR3 protein and no DNA. The repertoire table contains 30,000 to 40,000 distinct CDR3 sequences. Sequenced: memory CD8+ T cells from blood. Receptor source: a human donor in good health. Some clones in this sample may be carry-over from other donors' samples.

The chain couples TRBV6-2 or TRBV6-3 to TRBJ1-5. Germline CDR1 MNHEY, CDR2 SVGEGT. The CDR3 totals 15 residues. The CDR3 loop is CASSSGVLINQPQHF.

The rearrangement joins TRBV28 to TRBJ2-2; with no DNA, the TCRdb D assignment of TRBD2 cannot be verified. This CDR3 contains 16 residues. Germline CDR1 reads MDHEN; CDR2 reads SYDVKM. The CDR3 sequence is CASRGLAGFNTGELFF.

This sequence joins TRBV5-1 and TRBJ2-7. The CDR3 length is 13 residues. Germline loops: CDR1 SGHRS, CDR2 YFSETQ. The CDR3 reads CASSLARDYEQYF.

The CDR3 spells CASSSRDGGPPGGETQYF. This chain links TRBV5-6 with TRBJ2-5; TCRdb indicates TRBD1, and absent DNA this call remains unverified. The CDR3 contains 18 residues. In germline, CDR1 is SGHDT, CDR2 YYEEEE.

The chain has TRBV6-4 and TRBJ2-1; TCRdb outputs TRBD1, but without DNA this stays unchecked. The CDR3 consists of 15 residues. Per germline, CDR1 MRHNA and CDR2 SNTAGT. The CDR3 here is CASSELGQGINEQFF.

The chain employs TRBV29-1 and TRBJ2-7; the TRBD1 assignment by TCRdb is unverifiable without DNA. This CDR3 comprises 15 residues. CDR1 SQVTM and CDR2 ANQGSEA come from the germline V gene. CDR3 sequence reads: CSVEITGTATYEQYF.

The chain couples TRBV7-2 to TRBJ2-3; TCRdb designates TRBD1, a call that cannot be tested without DNA. Looked up from germline, CDR1 is SGHTA and CDR2 is FQGNSA. There are 15 residues in the CDR3. The CDR3 loop is CASTPLVGYTDTQYF.

The gene calls are TRBV29-1 and TRBJ2-1. From germline, CDR1 is SQVTM and CDR2 ANQGSEA. This CDR3 contains 15 residues. This chain's CDR3 is CSGEGGLLMDNEQFF.

The chain joins TRBV20-1 to TRBJ2-1. This CDR3 region has 11 residues. CDR1 and CDR2 (germline): DFQATT, SNEGSKA (reference sequence). CDR3 sequence reads: CSARTEGEQFF.

This chain uses TRBV2 with TRBJ2-7; TCRdb's D call, TRBD1, is unchecked because there is no DNA. Germline CDR1 reads SNHLY; CDR2 reads FYNNEI. This CDR3 has 15 amino acids. The CDR3 sequence is CASSEGNGNWDEQYF.

V usage is TRBV15 and J usage is TRBJ2-1; the TCRdb call, TRBD2, lacks DNA for checking. The CDR3 is 16 amino acids. CDR1 LNHNV and CDR2 YYDKDF come from the germline V gene (reference sequence). The CDR3 spells CATSRERGPSYNEQFF.

This chain links TRBV19 with TRBJ2-4; TCRdb returns TRBD1, unconfirmable since there is no DNA. CDR1 and CDR2 (germline): LNHDA, SQIVND (reference sequence). The CDR3 has 16 amino acids. CDR3 region: CASSIVGSGAKNIQYF.

The chain joins TRBV28 to TRBJ2-7. From germline, CDR1 is MDHEN and CDR2 SYDVKM. This CDR3 has 13 residues. This chain's CDR3 is CASSLKLAREQYF.

The V and J genes are TRBV7-3 and TRBJ1-6; as DNA is missing, the TRBD1 call by TCRdb cannot be tested. This CDR3 region has 16 residues. Germline loops: CDR1 SGHTA, CDR2 FQGTGA. This chain's CDR3 is CASSPLPRQASTPLHF. The full variable domain, with the rest looked up from reference TRBV7-3 and TRBJ1-6, is GAGVSQTPSNKVTEKGKYVELRCDPISGHTALYWYRQSLGQGPEFLIYFQGTGAADDSGLPNDRFFAVRPEGSVSTLKIQRTERGDSAVYLCASSPLPRQASTPLHFGNGTRLTVT.

J is TRBJ2-7 and V is TRBV2; TCRdb's D call of TRBD1 is untestable without DNA. In germline, CDR1 is SNHLY, CDR2 FYNNEI. This CDR3 contains 13 residues. CDR3 amino acids: CAGRQGPFEEQYF.

V and J are TRBV20-1 and TRBJ1-1. Germline V gives CDR1 DFQATT, CDR2 SNEGSKA (reference sequence). This CDR3 comprises 14 residues. The CDR3 region is CSARDGDSNTEAFF.

This sequence joins TRBV20-1 and TRBJ2-1; the TCRdb call, TRBD2, lacks DNA for checking. This CDR3 spans 17 amino acids. The germline V gene encodes CDR1 DFQATT and CDR2 SNEGSKA (reference sequence). The CDR3 reads CSAGGLAGVSSYNEQFF.

The genes are TRBV3-1 and TRBJ2-3; TCRdb's D call, TRBD2, is unchecked because there is no DNA. The CDR3 has 16 amino acids. Germline V gives CDR1 LGHDT, CDR2 YNNKEL (reference sequence). CDR3 residues: CASSHPTSGATDTQYF.

The genes are TRBV6-2 or TRBV6-3 and TRBJ2-3; TCRdb reports TRBD1, a call that lacks DNA to check it against. This CDR3 is built from 16 residues. Germline-derived CDR1 and CDR2 are MNHEY and SVGEGT. The CDR3 sequence is CASSYSMGGSTDTQYF.

This chain joins TRBV15 and TRBJ2-1; the TCRdb call, TRBD2, lacks DNA for checking. This CDR3 contains 16 residues. Germline V gives CDR1 LNHNV, CDR2 YYDKDF (reference sequence). CDR3 sequence: CATSREPSGDYNEQFF. Drawing the rest from reference TRBV15 and TRBJ2-1, the complete variable domain is DAMVIQNPRYQVTQFGKPVTLSCSQTLNHNVMYWYQQKSSQAPKLLFHYYDKDFNNEADTPDNFQSRRPNTSFCFLDIRSPGLGDTAMYLCATSREPSGDYNEQFFGPGTRLTVL.

The chain has TRBV20-1 and TRBJ2-7. The CDR3 runs to 14 residues. Germline V CDR1 and CDR2: DFQATT, SNEGSKA (reference sequence). The chain's CDR3 is CSALTEYSGYEQYF.

V is TRBV9 and J is TRBJ1-3; with no DNA, the TCRdb D assignment of TRBD1 cannot be verified. The CDR3 spans 12 residues. Germline-derived CDR1 and CDR2 are SGDLS and YYNGEE. The CDR3: CASGGLGNTIYF.

The chain links TRBV28 to TRBJ1-5. The germline gives CDR1 MDHEN, CDR2 SYDVKM. CDR3 size: 14 residues. The CDR3: CASSPSLGNLPQHF.

The chain has TRBV27 and TRBJ2-6. CDR1 and CDR2 from the germline V gene are MNHEY and SMNVEV (reference sequence). The CDR3 is made up of 16 amino acids. The CDR3 loop reads CASSFRLSSGANVLTF.

CDR3 amino acids: CASSNRGSEQFF. V is TRBV5-1 and J is TRBJ2-1; without DNA, the TCRdb call of TRBD1 cannot be checked. The CDR3 has 12 residues. Germline lookup yields CDR1 SGHRS and CDR2 YFSETQ.

The genes are TRBV27 and TRBJ1-2. Germline-derived CDR1 and CDR2 are MNHEY and SMNVEV (reference sequence). The CDR3 runs 11 residues. CDR3: CASRGTYGYTF.

V is TRBV28 and J is TRBJ2-5; as DNA is missing, the TRBD1 call by TCRdb cannot be tested. Germline loops: CDR1 MDHEN, CDR2 SYDVKM. The length of the CDR3 is 18 residues. CDR3: CASSFRGQGIPGQETQYF.

This rearrangement joins TRBV12-3 or TRBV12-4 to TRBJ1-2. CDR3 length equals 16 residues. The CDR3 spells CASSLSRGDLRSGYTF.

The V call is TRBV7-6, the J call TRBJ2-1; the D call of TRBD1 rests on TCRdb alone, since no DNA is present to check it. Germline loops: CDR1 SGHVS, CDR2 FNYEAQ. The CDR3 sequence is 14 residues long. CDR3 loop: CASSFAGQSNEQFF.